Below are 26 T cell receptor beta chains sequenced from a single sample in a study of blood T cell repertoires in COVID-19. Clones were sequenced by immunoSEQ multiplex PCR, and TCRdb holds only the in-frame ones, with some missing. The table shows 210,000 or so clones, with around 82% occurring only once. The sample consisted of peripheral blood. The receptors here all came from a man aged 45-65 years with active or convalescent COVID-19.

This chain joins TRBV10-2 and TRBJ1-5; D unresolved. The CDR3 runs 15 residues. V lost 0 bases and J 4 bases, leaving 10 bases between the germline ends. Germline V gene data show CDR1 as WSHSY and CDR2 as SAAADI. This CDR3 is CASSESSAFNQPQHF. The DNA of the CDR3 is TGCGCCAGCAGTGAGTCGAGTGCCTTTAATCAGCCCCAGCATTTT.

A note on this clone: A read error may account for a junction end that differs from germline. The rearrangement joins TRBV7-7 to TRBJ2-2, with TRBD1 matching 8 bases. The CDR3 is made up of 15 amino acids. From germline, CDR1 is SSHAT and CDR2 FNYEAQ (reference sequence). The CDR3 sequence is CASSSGQGGTGELFF. In nucleotides, the CDR3 is TGTGCTAGCAGCTCAGGACAGGGAGGAACCGGGGAGCTGTTTTTT.

There are many counts of this clone. This chain links TRBV18 with TRBJ1-5; D perhaps matches TRBD1 (6 bases). This CDR3 contains 17 residues. The germline V and J ends were trimmed by 4 bases and 0 bases, with 16 bases remaining between them. Germline-derived CDR1 and CDR2 are KGHSH and LQKENI. The DNA of the CDR3 is TGTGCCAGCTCACTAAAGGGAACAGGGAATAGCAATCAGCCCCAGCATTTT. Translation: CASSLKGTGNSNQPQHF.

The table lists this clone with a count of one. This rearrangement joins TRBV30 to TRBJ1-1, with D tentatively TRBD1 (6 bases). The CDR3 length is 13 residues. V lost 4 bases and J 3 bases, leaving 12 bases between the germline ends. Germline V gene sequence: CDR1 GTSNPN, CDR2 SVGIG (reference sequence). The CDR3 DNA follows: TGTGCCTGGACTAGGGGGGGGCACACTGAAGCTTTCTTT. Its protein is CAWTRGGHTEAFF.

The chain has TRBV6-5 and TRBJ2-5, with 8 bases fitting TRBD1. V lost 7 bases to trimming and J lost 3 bases; unmatched junction nucleotides: 7. This CDR3 is 14 amino acids long. Germline-derived CDR1 and CDR2 are MNHEY and SVGAGI. CDR3 amino acids: CASTGGTGEETQYF. The CDR3 DNA follows: TGTGCCAGCACCGGTGGGACAGGTGAAGAGACCCAGTACTTC.

V is TRBV19 and J is TRBJ1-1; 10 bases align to TRBD1. The CDR3 sequence is 15 residues long. Per germline, CDR1 LNHDA and CDR2 SQIVND (reference sequence). The trim removed 3 bases at V and 4 bases at J, leaving 5 bases unmatched. The DNA of the CDR3 is TGTGCCAGTAGTATGACAGGGGGCTATGGCACTGAAGCTTTCTTT. This translates into CASSMTGGYGTEAFF.

The rearrangement uses TRBV3-1 (or the pseudogene TRBV3-2) and TRBJ2-2, with TRBD2 as a possible D gene (5 bases). The CDR3 is 16 residues long. Germline CDR1 reads LGHDT; CDR2 reads YNNKEL (reference sequence). Trimming removed 1 base from V and 1 base from J, with 10 bases in between. CDR3 coding DNA: TGTGCCAGCAGCCAAGGGACTCCACAGAACACCGGGGAGCTGTTTTTT. Its protein product is CASSQGTPQNTGELFF.

J is TRBJ2-7 and V is TRBV18; D not resolved. The CDR3 covers 13 residues. The germline V gene has CDR1 KGHSH and CDR2 LQKENI. V was pared by 1 base and J by 2 bases, with 6 bases between. The CDR3 bases are TGTGCCAGCTCACCACACCCAGCCTACGAGCAGTACTTC. Translating gives CASSPHPAYEQYF.

The chain is built from TRBV14 and TRBJ2-7; 10 bases match TRBD2. The CDR3 length is 17 residues. Trimming cost V 2 bases and J 0 bases; bases outside gene matches: 7. Germline CDR1 and CDR2: SGHDN and FVKESK. The CDR3 DNA reads as TGTGCCAGCAGCCAAAGGCTAGCGGGAGCGCACTCCTACGAGCAGTACTTC. Encoded protein: CASSQRLAGAHSYEQYF.

The chain carries TRBV7-9 and TRBJ1-2; TRBD1 might be the D (6 bases). CDR3 length equals 15 residues. Per germline, CDR1 SEHNR and CDR2 FQNEAQ (reference sequence). V lost 1 base and J 8 bases, leaving 17 bases between the germline ends. CDR3 sequence (DNA): TGTGCCAGCAGCTTAGAGTCCGCGGGGGCGCGAGGCTACACCTTC. This encodes CASSLESAGARGYTF. Supplemented by reference TRBV7-9 and TRBJ1-2, the full variable domain reads DTGVSQNPRHKITKRGQNVTFRCDPISEHNRLYWYRQTLGQGPEFLTYFQNEAQLEKSRLLSDRFSAERPKGSFSTLEIQRTEQGDSAMYLCASSLESAGARGYTFGSGTRLTVV.

CDR3 coding DNA: TGTGCCAGCAGCTTCCAATTCACAGATACGCAGTATTTT. Protein product: CASSFQFTDTQYF. The chain links TRBV7-2 to TRBJ2-3; unclear D gene. From germline, CDR1 is SGHTA and CDR2 FQGNSA. V was clipped by 3 bases and J by 2 bases, with 6 bases between them. This CDR3 spans 13 amino acids.

This clone occurred once. The CDR3 region has the DNA TGTGCCAGCAGCTCGGCTCCCAGGGAGGGGAATGAGCAGTTCTTC. It is translated as CASSSAPREGNEQFF. V gene TRBV7-9 combines with J gene TRBJ2-1; 7 positions match TRBD2. The CDR3 sequence is 15 residues long. V lost 4 bases to trimming and J lost 7 bases; unmatched junction nucleotides: 10. Germline-derived CDR1 and CDR2 are SEHNR and FQNEAQ (reference sequence). Combining the CDR3 with reference TRBV7-9 and TRBJ2-1 gives the whole variable domain DTGVSQNPRHKITKRGQNVTFRCDPISEHNRLYWYRQTLGQGPEFLTYFQNEAQLEKSRLLSDRFSAERPKGSFSTLEIQRTEQGDSAMYLCASSSAPREGNEQFFGPGTRLTVL.

The CDR3 sequence: CASSHLLGLAGVHEQYF. CDR3 in DNA: TGTGCCAGCAGTCACCTTTTGGGACTAGCGGGAGTGCACGAGCAGTACTTC. The rearrangement uses TRBV6-6 and TRBJ2-7; TRBD2 matches 14 bases. The ends lost 5 bases at V and 5 bases at J; junction bases unmatched: 11. The CDR3 consists of 17 residues. Germline V lookup: CDR1 MNHNY, CDR2 SVGAGI (reference sequence).

The chain is built from TRBV5-1 and TRBJ2-5; 8 nucleotides align to TRBD2. Trimming cost V 2 bases and J 1 base; bases outside gene matches: 10. The germline gives CDR1 SGHRS, CDR2 YFSETQ. This CDR3 has 17 amino acids. The DNA of the CDR3 is TGCGCCAGCAGCTTTTACCTAGCGGGCGGATTCCAAGAGACCCAGTACTTC. Its protein product is CASSFYLAGGFQETQYF. Supplemented by reference TRBV5-1 and TRBJ2-5, the full variable domain reads KAGVTQTPRYLIKTRGQQVTLSCSPISGHRSVSWYQQTPGQGLQFLFEYFSETQRNKGNFPGRFSGRQFSNSRSEMNVSTLELGDSALYLCASSFYLAGGFQETQYFGPGTRLLVL.

This chain uses TRBV7-9 with TRBJ2-7; the D gene is possibly TRBD2 (7 bases). Germline V gene sequence: CDR1 SEHNR, CDR2 FQNEAQ (reference sequence). CDR3 size: 17 residues. The V gene lost 1 base and the J gene lost 1 base, with 17 bases spanning the gap. In nucleotides, the CDR3 is TGTGCCAGCAGCTTAGATACGGCGGGGGCGGTATCCTACGAGCAGTACTTC. As protein: CASSLDTAGAVSYEQYF.

The chain recombines TRBV9 with TRBJ1-4, with a possible D match to TRBD1 (5 bases). The CDR3 length is 17 residues. The V end lost 0 bases, the J end lost 8 bases, and 20 bases lay between the germline ends. Looked up from germline, CDR1 is SGDLS and CDR2 is YYNGEE. The CDR3 bases are TGTGCCAGCAGCGTAGCAGCCTCAGGGAGGGAAAGGGAAAAACTGTTTTTT. Its protein is CASSVAASGREREKLFF.

The CDR3 spells CASRPQGGSPLHF. CDR3 nucleotide sequence: TGTGCCAGCAGGCCTCAGGGTGGCTCACCCCTCCACTTT. This chain joins TRBV28 and TRBJ1-6, with a tentative D call TRBD1 (5 bases). This CDR3 region has 13 residues. The germline gives CDR1 MDHEN, CDR2 SYDVKM. Trimming removed 6 bases from V and 10 bases from J, with 13 bases in between.

J is TRBJ1-4 and V is TRBV21-1; the table gives TRBD1 as D, unverified against the DNA. TRBV21-1 is termed a pseudogene. The CDR3 has 15 residues. As DNA, the CDR3 is TGTGCCATCATCGCCCCCAGGGGTTTAAATGAAAAACTGTTTTTT. The encoded protein is CAIIAPRGLNEKLFF.

V usage is TRBV4-3 and J usage is TRBJ1-3; D might be TRBD1 (5 bases). The germline CDR1 and CDR2 sequences are LGHNA and YSLEER. The CDR3 spans 16 residues. Trimming took 5 bases from V and 0 from J, leaving 14 bases between them. This chain's CDR3 is CASSLAGGSSGNTIYF. DNA for the CDR3: TGCGCCAGCAGCTTAGCGGGGGGAAGCTCTGGAAACACCATATATTTT.

This clone was detected a few times. V gene TRBV30 combines with J gene TRBJ2-1; D may be TRBD2 (6 bases). This CDR3 is built from 14 residues. Germline values: CDR1 GTSNPN, CDR2 SVGIG (reference sequence). V was clipped by 2 bases and J by 7 bases, with 15 bases between them. The CDR3 DNA reads as TGTGCCTGGAGTCCCAGCGCTGGGGGGAATGAGCAGTTCTTC. Translation gives CAWSPSAGGNEQFF.

The rearrangement links TRBV7-2 to TRBJ1-3; no definite D call. Trimming left V 1 base short and J 0 bases short, with 10 bases between. This CDR3 is built from 16 residues. Germline V gene data show CDR1 as SGHTA and CDR2 as FQGNSA. Here the CDR3 reads CASSLGTRSSGNTIYF. The CDR3 nucleotides read TGTGCCAGCAGCTTAGGAACAAGGAGCTCTGGAAACACCATATATTTT.

The chain links TRBV7-8 to TRBJ1-2; D uncertain. V was trimmed by 5 bases and J by 8 bases, leaving 15 bases between them. This CDR3 spans 13 amino acids. Germline assignment: CDR1 SGHVS and CDR2 FQNEAQ. CDR3 region: CASSQLGGWGYTF. CDR3 bases: TGTGCCAGCAGCCAACTAGGTGGTTGGGGCTACACCTTC.

The V and J genes are TRBV6-2 or TRBV6-3 and TRBJ1-2, with D perhaps TRBD1 (5 bases). This CDR3 contains 15 residues. Germline loops: CDR1 MNHEY, CDR2 SVGEGT. The ends were cut back, 3 bases at V and 0 bases at J, with 11 bases in the middle. The CDR3 DNA follows: TGTGCCAGCAGTTATAAGGGGTCAGCTAACTATGGCTACACCTTC. Translated, it gives CASSYKGSANYGYTF.

This clone was observed a few times. V gene TRBV5-4 combines with J gene TRBJ1-2; D is undetermined. This CDR3 is built from 13 residues. With 0 bases removed from V and 5 bases from J, the gap between germline ends came to 8 bases. Germline V gene lookup returns CDR1 SGHNT and CDR2 YYREEE (reference sequence). The DNA of the CDR3 is TGTGCCAGCAGCTTGGACGGGAATTATGGCTACACCTTC. Protein sequence: CASSLDGNYGYTF.

The J gene is TRBJ1-2, the V gene TRBV24-1, with a tentative D call TRBD1 (6 bases). Germline V gene data show CDR1 as KGHDR and CDR2 as SFDVKD. V was clipped by 4 bases and J by 2 bases, with 10 bases between them. The CDR3 extends over 14 amino acids. The CDR3 region has the DNA TGTGCCACCAGTGACCCTGGGACAAACTATGGCTACACCTTC. Its translation is CATSDPGTNYGYTF.

This clone was detected a few times. The chain has TRBV5-1 and TRBJ1-4; 9 nucleotides align to TRBD1. Germline V gene data show CDR1 as SGHRS and CDR2 as YFSETQ. V dropped 4 bases and J dropped 7; count of bases not matched to a gene: 5. The CDR3 runs to 14 residues. The CDR3 nucleotides read TGCGCCAGCAGCCCACAGGGGGCAGGTGAAAAACTGTTTTTT. Encoded protein: CASSPQGAGEKLFF.